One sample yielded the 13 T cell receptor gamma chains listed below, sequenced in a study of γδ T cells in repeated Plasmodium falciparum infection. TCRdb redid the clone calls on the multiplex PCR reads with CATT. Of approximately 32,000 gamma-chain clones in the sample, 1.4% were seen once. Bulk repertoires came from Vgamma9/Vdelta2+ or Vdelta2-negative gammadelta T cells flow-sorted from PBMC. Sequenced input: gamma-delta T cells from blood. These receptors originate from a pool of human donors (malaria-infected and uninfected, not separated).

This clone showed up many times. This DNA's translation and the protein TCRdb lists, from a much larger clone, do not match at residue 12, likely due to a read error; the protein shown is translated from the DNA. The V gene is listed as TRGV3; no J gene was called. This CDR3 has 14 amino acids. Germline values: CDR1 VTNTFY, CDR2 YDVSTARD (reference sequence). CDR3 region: CATWDSPGGYKRLF. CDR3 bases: TGTGCCACCTGGGACAGTCCGGGGGGTTATAAGAGACTCTTT.

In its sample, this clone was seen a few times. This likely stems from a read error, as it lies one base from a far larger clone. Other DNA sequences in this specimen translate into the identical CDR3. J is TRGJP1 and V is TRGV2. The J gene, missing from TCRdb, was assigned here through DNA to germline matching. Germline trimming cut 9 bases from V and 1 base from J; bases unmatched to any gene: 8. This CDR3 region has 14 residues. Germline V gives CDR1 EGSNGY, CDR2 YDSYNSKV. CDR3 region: CATKSCTTGWFKIF. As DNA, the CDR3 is TGTGCCACCAAGAGTTGTACCACTGGTTGGTTCAAGATATTT.

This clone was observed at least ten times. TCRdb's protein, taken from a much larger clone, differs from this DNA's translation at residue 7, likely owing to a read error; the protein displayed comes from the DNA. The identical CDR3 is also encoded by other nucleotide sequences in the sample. The CDR3 sequence: CATWDGPVDYKKLF. CDR3 DNA sequence: TGTGCCACCTGGGACGGGCCCGTCGATTATAAGAAACTCTTT. This chain links TRGV2 with TRGJ1 or TRGJ2. TCRdb supplies no J gene; here it was assigned by aligning the nucleotide sequence to germline. The CDR3 spans 14 residues. The V gene end was trimmed by 0 bases and the J gene end by 5 bases; junction bases not matched to a gene: 7. Germline V CDR1 and CDR2: EGSNGY, YDSYNSKV.

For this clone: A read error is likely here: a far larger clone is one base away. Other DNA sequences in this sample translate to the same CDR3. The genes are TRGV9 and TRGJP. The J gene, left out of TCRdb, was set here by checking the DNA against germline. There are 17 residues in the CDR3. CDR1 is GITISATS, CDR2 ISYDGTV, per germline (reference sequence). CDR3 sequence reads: CALWEDLFQLGKKIKVF. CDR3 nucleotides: TGTGCCTTGTGGGAGGACCTATTCCAGTTGGGCAAGAAAATCAAGGTATTT.

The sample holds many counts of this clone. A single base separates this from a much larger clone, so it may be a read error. The chain's CDR3 is CALWEVQYYKKLF. The DNA of the CDR3 is TGTGCCTTGTGGGAGGTGCAGTATTATAAGAAACTCTTT. This chain uses TRGV9 with TRGJ1 or TRGJ2. The CDR3 is made up of 13 amino acids. CDR1 and CDR2 from the germline V gene are GITISATS and ISYDGTV (reference sequence). Trimming at V came to 0 bases and at J to 4 bases, leaving 3 bases not matched to a gene.

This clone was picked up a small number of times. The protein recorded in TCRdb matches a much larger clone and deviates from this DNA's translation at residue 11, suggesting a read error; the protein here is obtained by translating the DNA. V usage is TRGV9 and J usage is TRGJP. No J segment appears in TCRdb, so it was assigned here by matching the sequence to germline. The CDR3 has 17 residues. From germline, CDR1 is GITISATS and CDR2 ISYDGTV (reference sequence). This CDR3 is CALWEVQSELSKKIKVF. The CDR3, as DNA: TGTGCCTTGTGGGAGGTGCAATCCGAGTTGAGCAAAAAAATCAAGGTATTT.

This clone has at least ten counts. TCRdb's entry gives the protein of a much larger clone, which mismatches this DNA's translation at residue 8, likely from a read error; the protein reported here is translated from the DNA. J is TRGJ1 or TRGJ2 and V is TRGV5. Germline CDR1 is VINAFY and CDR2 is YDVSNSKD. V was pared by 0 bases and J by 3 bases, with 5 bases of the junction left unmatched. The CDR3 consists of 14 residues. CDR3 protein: CATWDRPCYYKKLF. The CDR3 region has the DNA TGTGCCACCTGGGACAGGCCTTGTTATTATAAGAAACTCTTT.

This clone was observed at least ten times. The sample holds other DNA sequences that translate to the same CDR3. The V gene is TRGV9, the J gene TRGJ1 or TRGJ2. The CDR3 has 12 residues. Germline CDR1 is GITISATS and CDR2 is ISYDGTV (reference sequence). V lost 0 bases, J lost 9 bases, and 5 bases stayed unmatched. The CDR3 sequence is CALWEVSGKKLF. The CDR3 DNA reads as TGTGCCTTGTGGGAGGTGTCGGGTAAGAAACTCTTT.

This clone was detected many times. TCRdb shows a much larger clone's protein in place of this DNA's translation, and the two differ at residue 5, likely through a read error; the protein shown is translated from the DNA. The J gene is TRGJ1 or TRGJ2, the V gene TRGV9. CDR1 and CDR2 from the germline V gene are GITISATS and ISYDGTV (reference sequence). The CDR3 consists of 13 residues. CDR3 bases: TGTGCCTTGTGGGGGGTGCATTATTATAAGAAACTCTTT. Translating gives CALWGVHYYKKLF.

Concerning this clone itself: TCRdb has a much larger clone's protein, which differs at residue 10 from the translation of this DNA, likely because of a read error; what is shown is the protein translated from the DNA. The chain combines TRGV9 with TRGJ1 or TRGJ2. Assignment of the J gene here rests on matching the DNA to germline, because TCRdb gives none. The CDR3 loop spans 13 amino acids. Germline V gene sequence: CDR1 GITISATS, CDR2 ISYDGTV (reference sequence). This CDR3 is CALWGQSYYEKLF. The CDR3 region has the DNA TGTGCCTTGTGGGGTCAGAGTTATTATGAGAAACTCTTT.

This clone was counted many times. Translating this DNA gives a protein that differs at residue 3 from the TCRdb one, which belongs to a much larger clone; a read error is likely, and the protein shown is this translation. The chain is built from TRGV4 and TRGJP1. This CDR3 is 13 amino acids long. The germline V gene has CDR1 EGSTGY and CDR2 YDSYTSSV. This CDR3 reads CAAWDTTGWFKIF. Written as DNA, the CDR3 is TGTGCCGCCTGGGATACCACTGGTTGGTTCAAGATATTT.

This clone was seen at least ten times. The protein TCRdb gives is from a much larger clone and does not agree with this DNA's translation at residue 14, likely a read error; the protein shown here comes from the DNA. The CDR3 is CALWEVNTTGWFKTF. CDR3 bases: TGTGCCTTGTGGGAGGTTAATACCACTGGTTGGTTCAAGACATTT. The V gene is TRGV9, but the J gene lacks a call. The length of the CDR3 is 15 residues. CDR1 is GITISATS, CDR2 ISYDGTV, per germline (reference sequence).

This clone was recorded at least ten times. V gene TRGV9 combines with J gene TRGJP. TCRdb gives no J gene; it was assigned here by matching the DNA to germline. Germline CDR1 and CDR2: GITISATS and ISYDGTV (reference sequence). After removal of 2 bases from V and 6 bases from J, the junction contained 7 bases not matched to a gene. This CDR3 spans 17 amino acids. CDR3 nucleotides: TGTGCCTTGTGGGAGGACCCCCCAGAGTTGGGCAAAAAAATCAAGGTATTT. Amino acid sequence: CALWEDPPELGKKIKVF.